Many counts were recorded for the clone carrying this TCR beta chain. The antigen is not known. The CDR3 is made up of 12 amino acids. Germline lookup yields CDR1 MDHEN and CDR2 SYDVKM. V was shortened by 8 bases and J by 7 bases, with 14 bases between the two germline ends. The study excluded patients with uncontrolled infection, other autoimmune disease, pregnancy or lactation. Clinical symptoms, serum thyroxine and TRAb, thyroid ultrasound and orbital computed tomography together formed the diagnostic basis. The source of the sample is a study of T cells in Graves' hyperthyroidism and ophthalmopathy. Findings and caveats of the study: Through a model of 13 V-J features, ophthalmopathy was separated from stable hyperthyroidism. Blood also contained most expanded thyroid clonotypes above 0.001.

RNA transcripts served as the template for amplifying TCR beta CDR3 regions. The primer set for the first-round RT-PCR of the TCR CDR3 was HTBI. One entry per CDR3 protein results from TCRdb running MiXCR on the multiplex PCR reads. Of hundreds of thousands of distinct CDR3 sequences in the sample, roughly 13% were seen once. What was sequenced was blood. This receptor was identified in a woman aged 25 to 39 with Graves' hyperthyroidism that later progressed to Graves' ophthalmopathy. The rearrangement joins TRBV28 to TRBJ1-1; D unresolved. The CDR3 DNA is TGTGCCAGCCGGATATGGGGTAGTGAAGCTTTCTTT. This gives the protein CASRIWGSEAFF.